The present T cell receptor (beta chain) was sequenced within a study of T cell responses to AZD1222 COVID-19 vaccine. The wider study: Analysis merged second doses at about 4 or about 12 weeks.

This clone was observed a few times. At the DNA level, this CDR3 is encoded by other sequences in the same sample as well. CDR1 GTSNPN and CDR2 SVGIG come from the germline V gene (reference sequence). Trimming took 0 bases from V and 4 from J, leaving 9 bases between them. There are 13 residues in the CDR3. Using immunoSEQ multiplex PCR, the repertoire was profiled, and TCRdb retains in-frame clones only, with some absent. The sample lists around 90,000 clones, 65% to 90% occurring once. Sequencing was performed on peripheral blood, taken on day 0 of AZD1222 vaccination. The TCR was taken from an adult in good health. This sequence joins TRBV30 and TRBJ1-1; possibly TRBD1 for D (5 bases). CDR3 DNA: TGTGCCTGGAGTGTACGGGGGGGCACTGAAGCTTTCTTT. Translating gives CAWSVRGGTEAFF.